This T cell receptor (beta chain) was sequenced for a study of beta chain features in type 1 diabetes. Findings of the study overall: Possible PCR preference for shorter templates applied equally to patients and controls. In all four CD4+ subsets, TCRB CDR3 length was significantly, moderately reduced in type 1 diabetes. Lower insertion and higher deletion counts appeared at VDJ junctions in type 1 diabetes patients.

This clone was detected a few times. Its target is unknown. The CDR3 has 13 amino acids. CDR1 and CDR2 from the germline V gene are LNHDA and SQIVND (reference sequence). The V end lost 9 bases, the J end lost 6 bases, and 17 bases lay between the germline ends. CD4+ naive, central memory, regulatory and stem cell-like memory subsets were isolated by sorting on CD45RO/CCR7/CD25/CD127/CD95/CD27. Reverse transcription of all isolated RNA meant that expressed TCRB transcripts were sequenced. Some clones are missing from TCRdb's copy, which holds only in-frame ones; the method was immunoSEQ multiplex PCR. Of approximately 300,000 clones listed, 8% to 13% were seen once; the top ten hold approximately 0.016%.

The chain recombines TRBV19 with TRBJ1-1; maybe TRBD1 (6 bases). The TCR comes from a woman between 25 and 40 years old in good health. Sequenced: naive CD4+ T cells from blood. CDR3 DNA: TGTGCCAGCCACCGGACAGCCTTGCCTGAAGCTTTCTTT. This codes for CASHRTALPEAFF. The whole variable domain, remainder taken from reference TRBV19 and TRBJ1-1, is DGGITQSPKYLFRKEGQNVTLSCEQNLNHDAMYWYRQDPGQGLRLIYYSQIVNDFQKGDIAEGYSVSREKKESFPLTVTSAQKNPTAFYLCASHRTALPEAFFGQGTRLTVV.